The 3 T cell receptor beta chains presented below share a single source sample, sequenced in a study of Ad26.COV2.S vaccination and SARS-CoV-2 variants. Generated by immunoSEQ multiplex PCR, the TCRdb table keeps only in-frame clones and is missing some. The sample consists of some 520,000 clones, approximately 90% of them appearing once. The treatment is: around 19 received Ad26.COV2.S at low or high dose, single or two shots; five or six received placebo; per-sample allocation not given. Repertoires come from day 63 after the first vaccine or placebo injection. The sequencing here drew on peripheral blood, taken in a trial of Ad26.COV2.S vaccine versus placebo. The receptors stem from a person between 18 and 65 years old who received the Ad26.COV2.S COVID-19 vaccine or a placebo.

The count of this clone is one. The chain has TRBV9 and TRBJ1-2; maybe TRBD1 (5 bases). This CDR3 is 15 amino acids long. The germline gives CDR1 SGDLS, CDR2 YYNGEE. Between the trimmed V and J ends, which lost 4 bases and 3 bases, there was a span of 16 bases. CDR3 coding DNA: TGTGCCAGCAGCCCTTCCTGGACACCAGACTATGGCTACACCTTC. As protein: CASSPSWTPDYGYTF.

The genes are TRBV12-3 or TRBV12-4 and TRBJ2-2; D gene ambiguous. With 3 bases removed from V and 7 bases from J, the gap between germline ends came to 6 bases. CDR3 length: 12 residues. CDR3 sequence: CASSLTGGELFF. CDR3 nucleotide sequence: TGTGCCAGCAGTTTGACGGGCGGGGAGCTGTTTTTT.

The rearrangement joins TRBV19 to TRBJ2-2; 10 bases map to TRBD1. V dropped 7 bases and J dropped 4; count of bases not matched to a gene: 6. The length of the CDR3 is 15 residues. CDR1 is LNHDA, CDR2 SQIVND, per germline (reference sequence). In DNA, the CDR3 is TGTGCCAGTAACCCGACAGGGGGCGGCACCGGGGAGCTGTTTTTT. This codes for CASNPTGGGTGELFF. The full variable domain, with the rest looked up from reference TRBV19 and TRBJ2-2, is DGGITQSPKYLFRKEGQNVTLSCEQNLNHDAMYWYRQDPGQGLRLIYYSQIVNDFQKGDIAEGYSVSREKKESFPLTVTSAQKNPTAFYLCASNPTGGGTGELFFGEGSRLTVL.